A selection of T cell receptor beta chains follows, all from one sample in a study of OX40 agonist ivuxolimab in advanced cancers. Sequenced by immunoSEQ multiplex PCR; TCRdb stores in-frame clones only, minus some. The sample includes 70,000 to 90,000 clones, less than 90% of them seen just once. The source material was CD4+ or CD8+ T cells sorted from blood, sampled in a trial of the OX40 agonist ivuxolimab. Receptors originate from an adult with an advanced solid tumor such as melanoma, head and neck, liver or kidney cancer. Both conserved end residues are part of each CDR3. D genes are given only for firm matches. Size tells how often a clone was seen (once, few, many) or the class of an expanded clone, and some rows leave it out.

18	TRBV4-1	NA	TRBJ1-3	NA	TGCGCCAGCAGCCAAACTACCGGGACGGTGGTCTCTGGAAACACCATATATTTT	CASSQTTGTVVSGNTIYF
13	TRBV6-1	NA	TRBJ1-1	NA	TGTGCCAGCAGTGAAAGGGGCCGCACTGAAGCTTTCTTT	CASSERGRTEAFF
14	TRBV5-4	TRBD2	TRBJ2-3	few	TGTGCCAGCAGCTTCGGGGGGGCGGATGGTACGCAGTATTTT	CASSFGGADGTQYF
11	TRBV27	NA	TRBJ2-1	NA	TGTGCCAGCAGTTTTTTTAATGAGCAGTTCTTC	CASSFFNEQFF
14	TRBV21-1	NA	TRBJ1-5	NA	TGTGCCAGCGCTAGTAGGGATAGCAATCAGCCCCAGCATTTT	CASASRDSNQPQHF
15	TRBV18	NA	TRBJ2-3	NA	TGTGCCAGCTCTCAAAGGAGAGGGAGCACAGATACGCAGTATTTT	CASSQRRGSTDTQYF
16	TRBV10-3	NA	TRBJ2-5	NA	TGTGCCATCAGTGCGGCTACAATTGGAATGCAAGAGACCCAGTACTTC	CAISAATIGMQETQYF
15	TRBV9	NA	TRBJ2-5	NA	TGTGCCAGCGGGAGCCGGGACTCGATCGGGGAGACCCAGTACTTC	CASGSRDSIGETQYF
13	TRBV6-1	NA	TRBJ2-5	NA	TGTGCCAGCACCCCCCGGGGGTGGGAGACCCAGTACTTC	CASTPRGWETQYF
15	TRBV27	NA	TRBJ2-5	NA	TGTGCCAGCAGCGGCTGGGACGGAACACAAGAGACCCAGTACTTC	CASSGWDGTQETQYF
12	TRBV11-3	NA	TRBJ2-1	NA	TGTGCCAGCAGCTCACTAGGGGTTGAGCAGTTCTTC	CASSSLGVEQFF
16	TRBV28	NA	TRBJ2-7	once	TGTGCCAGCAGTTTAAGGGACTGGAGAAGTTGGGGCGAGCAGTACTTC	CASSLRDWRSWGEQYF
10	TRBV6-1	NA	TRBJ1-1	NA	TGTGCCAGCAGCAGGAATGAAGCTTTCTTT	CASSRNEAFF
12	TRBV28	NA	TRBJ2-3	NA	TGTGCCAGCAGCGAAAAGACAGATACGCAGTATTTT	CASSEKTDTQYF
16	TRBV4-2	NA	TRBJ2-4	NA	TGTGCCAGCAGCCAAGCGGGCGGGGGCTTGGGGAACATTCAGTACTTC	CASSQAGGGLGNIQYF
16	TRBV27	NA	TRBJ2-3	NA	TGTGCCAGCAGTTTACTCACAGGGTTTGTACAAGATACGCAGTATTTT	CASSLLTGFVQDTQYF
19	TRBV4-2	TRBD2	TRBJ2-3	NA	TGTGCCAGCAGCCAAGTCGCTGGCGGGAGGGCCTATAGCACAGATACGCAGTATTTT	CASSQVAGGRAYSTDTQYF
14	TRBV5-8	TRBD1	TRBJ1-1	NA	TGTGCCAGCAGCTTCCCCAGGGGGCCTACTGAAGCTTTCTTT	CASSFPRGPTEAFF
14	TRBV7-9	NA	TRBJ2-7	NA	TGTGCCAGCAGCTTAGAGGGGACACCCTACGAGCAGTACTTC	CASSLEGTPYEQYF
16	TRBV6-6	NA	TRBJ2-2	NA	TGTGCCAGCAGTTGGGTCTCCTTCGGAGGGCCGCCGGAGCTGTTTTTT	CASSWVSFGGPPELFF
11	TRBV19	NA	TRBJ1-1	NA	TGTGCCAGTAGGTACGGGGGTGAAGCTTTCTTT	CASRYGGEAFF
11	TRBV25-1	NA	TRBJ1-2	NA	TGTGCCAGCAGTGAGGGGGATGGCTACACCTTC	CASSEGDGYTF
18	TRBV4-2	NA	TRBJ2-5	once	TGTGCCAGCAGCCAAGAAAATACCGCGGGGGCGCCTCAAGAGACCCAGTACTTC	CASSQENTAGAPQETQYF
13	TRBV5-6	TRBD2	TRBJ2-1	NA	TGTGCCAGCCGCAGCGGGACGTACAATGAGCAGTTCTTC	CASRSGTYNEQFF
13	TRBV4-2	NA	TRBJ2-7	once	TGTGCCAGCAGCCGTTTAGGGTTTAGCGAGCAGTACTTC	CASSRLGFSEQYF
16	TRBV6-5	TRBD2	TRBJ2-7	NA	TGTGCCAGCAGTTACTCGAGACTAGCGGGTTCCTACGAGCAGTACTTC	CASSYSRLAGSYEQYF
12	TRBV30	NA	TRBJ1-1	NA	TGTGCCTGGAGAAAGGGGTTCACTGAAGCTTTCTTT	CAWRKGFTEAFF
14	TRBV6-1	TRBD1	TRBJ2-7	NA	TGTGCCAGCAGTTCGGGACAGGGGATCTACGAGCAGTACTTC	CASSSGQGIYEQYF
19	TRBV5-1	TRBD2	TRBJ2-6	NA	TGCGCCAGCAGCGTGGGACTAGCGGGAGATAACTCTGGGGCCAACGTCCTGACTTTC	CASSVGLAGDNSGANVLTF
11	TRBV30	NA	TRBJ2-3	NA	TGTGCCTTCGGAGGGGCAGATACGCAGTATTTT	CAFGGADTQYF
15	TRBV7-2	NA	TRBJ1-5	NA	TGTGCCAGCAGCTTGACAGGAAGGCTCAATCAGCCCCAGCATTTT	CASSLTGRLNQPQHF
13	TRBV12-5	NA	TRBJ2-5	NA	TGTGCTAGTGGTTTGTCGTCGAGGGAGACCCAGTACTTC	CASGLSSRETQYF
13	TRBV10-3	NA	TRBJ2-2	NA	TGTGCCGTTTGGGGGCAGATCGCCGGGGAGCTGTTTTTT	CAVWGQIAGELFF
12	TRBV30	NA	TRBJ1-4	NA	TGTGCCTCAACCCGAGGGGGGGGAAAACTGTTTTTT	CASTRGGGKLFF
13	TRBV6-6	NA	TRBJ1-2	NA	TGTGCCAGCAGTTACTCAGAGAACTATGGCTACACCTTC	CASSYSENYGYTF
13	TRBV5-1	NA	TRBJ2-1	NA	TGCGCCAGCAGCTTGGCCCCCCCTGATGAGCAGTTCTTC	CASSLAPPDEQFF
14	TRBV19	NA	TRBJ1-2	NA	TGTGCCAGTAGTATAGGTACAGAAGACTATGGCTACACCTTC	CASSIGTEDYGYTF
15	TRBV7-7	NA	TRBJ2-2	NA	TGTGCTAGCAGCCCGGGACACCCGAACACCGGGGAGCTGTTTTTT	CASSPGHPNTGELFF
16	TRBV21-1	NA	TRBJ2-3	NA	TGTGCCAGCAGCCAAGTCGAGCGGGCCCGCACAGATACGCAGTATTTT	CASSQVERARTDTQYF
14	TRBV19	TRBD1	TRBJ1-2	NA	TGTGCCAGTAGCCAGGCAGCAGGGGGCTATGGCTACACCTTC	CASSQAAGGYGYTF
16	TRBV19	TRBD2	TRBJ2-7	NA	TGTGCCAGTAGTATTATTCTGCGGGAGGGCCGGGACGAGCAGTACTTC	CASSIILREGRDEQYF
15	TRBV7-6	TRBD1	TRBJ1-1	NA	TGTGCCAGCAGCTTAGGGGGACAGGGAACTTTTGAAGCTTTCTTT	CASSLGGQGTFEAFF
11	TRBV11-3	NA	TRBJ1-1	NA	TGTGCCAGCAGCCCCCTGACTAGGGCTTTCTTT	CASSPLTRAFF
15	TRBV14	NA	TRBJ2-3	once	TGTGCCAGCAGCCAAACCATGCTAGTGGGAGATACGCAGTATTTT	CASSQTMLVGDTQYF